A single sample is the source of the 16 T cell receptor beta chains below, sequenced in a study of blood T cell repertoires in COVID-19. Here immunoSEQ multiplex PCR was the method, and the copy in TCRdb shows in-frame clones only, minus some. The data show around 50,000 clones, approximately 90% seen once. Sequencing was done on a sample of peripheral blood. The receptors were sampled from a man in his fifties or sixties with active COVID-19.

V gene TRBV2 combines with J gene TRBJ2-7; D remains ambiguous. V was pared by 3 bases and J by 6 bases, with 6 bases between. This CDR3 region has 11 residues. From germline, CDR1 is SNHLY and CDR2 FYNNEI. The CDR3 reads CASSDNFEQYF. The CDR3 bases are TGTGCCAGCAGTGATAATTTCGAGCAGTACTTC.

The chain carries TRBV6-5 and TRBJ2-3, with D possibly TRBD2 on 7 matching bases. V lost 5 bases and J lost 4, with 13 bases in between. Germline V CDR1 and CDR2: MNHEY, SVGAGI. The CDR3 has 14 amino acids. The CDR3: CASSNSGGPDTQYF. The CDR3 DNA is TGTGCCAGCAGTAATTCGGGGGGCCCAGATACGCAGTATTTT.

This rearrangement joins TRBV6-5 to TRBJ2-1; 10 nucleotides agree with TRBD2. Per the germline V gene, CDR1 is MNHEY and CDR2 is SVGAGI. After removal of 10 bases from V and 5 bases from J, the junction contained 8 bases not matched to a gene. CDR3 length equals 14 residues. The CDR3 sequence is CATITGTSDNEQFF. The DNA for the CDR3 is TGTGCCACCATAACCGGGACTAGCGACAATGAGCAGTTCTTC.

The chain employs TRBV18 and TRBJ2-3; TRBD1 might be the D (6 bases). Trimming pared 0 bases from V and 6 bases from J, leaving 16 bases between. Germline V gives CDR1 KGHSH, CDR2 LQKENI. CDR3 size: 16 residues. The DNA of the CDR3 is TGTGCCAGCTCACCACCAAGTAGCCAGGGGTTGGATACGCAGTATTTT. This encodes CASSPPSSQGLDTQYF.

The genes are TRBV27 and TRBJ2-2, with 7 bases matching TRBD1. V lost 8 bases, J lost 0 bases, and 21 bases stayed unmatched. CDR1 is MNHEY, CDR2 SMNVEV, per germline (reference sequence). The length of the CDR3 is 20 residues. CDR3 in amino acids: CASSWTGPYSLSPNTGELFF. The CDR3, as DNA: TGTGCCAGCTCGTGGACAGGACCCTACTCACTTTCTCCGAACACCGGGGAGCTGTTTTTT.

This rearrangement joins TRBV7-9 to TRBJ2-1, with 8 bases aligning to TRBD1. The J segment lost 4 bases and the V segment lost 3 bases, leaving 2 bases of the junction unmatched. Germline V gene lookup returns CDR1 SEHNR and CDR2 FQNEAQ (reference sequence). The CDR3 has 14 residues. The CDR3 loop is CASSLRQGYNEQFF. The CDR3 bases are TGTGCCAGCAGCTTGCGACAGGGGTACAATGAGCAGTTCTTC. Complete variable domain (other parts from reference TRBV7-9 and TRBJ2-1): DTGVSQNPRHKITKRGQNVTFRCDPISEHNRLYWYRQTLGQGPEFLTYFQNEAQLEKSRLLSDRFSAERPKGSFSTLEIQRTEQGDSAMYLCASSLRQGYNEQFFGPGTRLTVL.

This chain uses TRBV24-1 with TRBJ2-7; 7 bases match TRBD1. The germline V gene has CDR1 KGHDR and CDR2 SFDVKD. The CDR3 sequence is 15 residues long. The V and J ends lost 5 bases and 4 bases, in that order; junction bases with no gene match: 10. The CDR3 sequence is CATSARRGSVYEQYF. The CDR3 DNA reads TGTGCCACCAGTGCTCGCAGGGGGTCGGTGTACGAGCAGTACTTC.

The rearrangement uses TRBV6-4 and TRBJ1-1; D might be TRBD1 (5 bases). The V gene's germline CDR1 is MRHNA and CDR2 SNTAGT. This CDR3 is 13 amino acids long. V was clipped by 3 bases and J by 3 bases, with 8 bases between them. DNA of the CDR3: TGTGCCAGCAGTGAACAGGAATACACTGAAGCTTTCTTT. It encodes CASSEQEYTEAFF.

The rearrangement joins TRBV4-3 to TRBJ2-1; D remains unclear. Per germline, CDR1 LGHNA and CDR2 YSLEER. The CDR3 is 15 residues long. The V end was cut by 0 bases, the J end by 0 bases, with 6 bases between. This CDR3 is CASSQDKSSYNEQFF. The CDR3 DNA reads as TGCGCCAGCAGCCAAGATAAGAGCTCCTACAATGAGCAGTTCTTC.

The rearrangement uses TRBV6-2 or TRBV6-3 and TRBJ2-3; 7 nucleotides match TRBD2. V dropped 6 bases and J dropped 5; count of bases not matched to a gene: 14. The germline CDR1 and CDR2 sequences are MNHEY and SVGEGT. The CDR3 runs 16 residues. This chain's CDR3 is CASSNELAAGGDTQYF. The DNA for the CDR3 is TGTGCCAGCAGCAACGAGCTAGCGGCCGGAGGAGATACGCAGTATTTT.

CDR3 nucleotide sequence: TGTGCCAGCAGTTACCTGGGACTAGCGGAGAGGGAGACCCAGTACTTC. Protein product: CASSYLGLAERETQYF. The chain employs TRBV6-2 or TRBV6-3 and TRBJ2-5; 11 nucleotides agree with TRBD2. Unmatched junction bases numbered 7, after V lost 2 bases and J lost 5 bases. This CDR3 contains 16 residues. Germline V gives CDR1 MNHEY, CDR2 SVGEGT.

The V call is TRBV10-1, the J call TRBJ2-1, with TRBD2 matching 7 bases. CDR1 is WNHNN, CDR2 SYGVQD, per germline (reference sequence). CDR3 size: 18 residues. V lost 0 bases to trimming and J lost 0 bases; unmatched junction nucleotides: 8. DNA of the CDR3: TGCGCCAGCAGTGAGTCGATGGGACTATTGCGCTCCTACAATGAGCAGTTCTTC. It encodes CASSESMGLLRSYNEQFF.

This clone was seen a handful of times. J is TRBJ1-6 and V is TRBV18; 8 nucleotides match TRBD1. The CDR3 contains 16 residues. Trimming cost V 3 bases and J 7 bases; bases outside gene matches: 8. Germline V CDR1 and CDR2: KGHSH, LQKENI. CDR3 loop: CASSPGTGGMNSPLHF. The CDR3 region has the DNA TGTGCCAGCTCACCTGGGACAGGCGGTATGAATTCACCCCTCCACTTT.

This clone showed up just once. The CDR3 protein is CASSQASGERKETQYF. For the CDR3, the DNA is TGTGCCAGCAGCCAAGCGTCAGGGGAAAGGAAAGAGACCCAGTACTTC. This chain joins TRBV4-2 and TRBJ2-5, with D possibly being TRBD1 (6 bases). CDR3 length: 16 residues. V was cut by 1 base and J by 3 bases, with 15 bases left in between. CDR1 and CDR2 from the germline V gene are LGHNA and YNFKEQ.

The table lists this clone with a few counts. The genes are TRBV7-6 and TRBJ2-5; 13 bases map to TRBD2. Germline-derived CDR1 and CDR2 are SGHVS and FNYEAQ. The CDR3 is 18 amino acids. V shed 5 bases and J 5 bases; nucleotides not matched to a gene: 14. The CDR3 region is CASSPRTSGGGSRETQYF. DNA for the CDR3: TGTGCCAGCAGCCCAAGGACTAGCGGGGGAGGTTCGCGGGAGACCCAGTACTTC.

The chain is built from TRBV6-5 and TRBJ1-1; maybe TRBD1 (5 bases). From germline, CDR1 is MNHEY and CDR2 SVGAGI. The CDR3 is made up of 14 amino acids. V lost 6 bases and J 5 bases, leaving 16 bases between the germline ends. The CDR3 coding sequence is TGTGCCAGCAGGCCGGTACGGGGGGGGACTGAAGCTTTCTTT. It yields the protein CASRPVRGGTEAFF.